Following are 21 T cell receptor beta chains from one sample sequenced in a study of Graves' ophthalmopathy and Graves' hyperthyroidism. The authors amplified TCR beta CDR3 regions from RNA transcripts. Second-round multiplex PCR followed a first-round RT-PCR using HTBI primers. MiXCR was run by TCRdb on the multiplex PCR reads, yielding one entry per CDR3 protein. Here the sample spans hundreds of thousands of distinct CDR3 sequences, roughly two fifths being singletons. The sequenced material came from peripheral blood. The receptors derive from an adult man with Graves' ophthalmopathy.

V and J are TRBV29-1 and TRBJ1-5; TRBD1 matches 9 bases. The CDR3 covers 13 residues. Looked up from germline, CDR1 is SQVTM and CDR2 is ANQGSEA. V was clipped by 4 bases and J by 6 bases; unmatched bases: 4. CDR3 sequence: CSVGQGGGQPQHF. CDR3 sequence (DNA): TGCAGCGTTGGACAGGGGGGCGGTCAGCCCCAGCATTTT.

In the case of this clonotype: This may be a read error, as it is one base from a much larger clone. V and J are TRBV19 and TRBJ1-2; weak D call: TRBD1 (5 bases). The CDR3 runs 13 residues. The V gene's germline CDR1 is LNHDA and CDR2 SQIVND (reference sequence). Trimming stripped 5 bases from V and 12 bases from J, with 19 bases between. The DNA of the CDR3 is TGTGCCAGTAGTTTACAGGAGATTGCAGGCCACACCTTC. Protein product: CASSLQEIAGHTF.

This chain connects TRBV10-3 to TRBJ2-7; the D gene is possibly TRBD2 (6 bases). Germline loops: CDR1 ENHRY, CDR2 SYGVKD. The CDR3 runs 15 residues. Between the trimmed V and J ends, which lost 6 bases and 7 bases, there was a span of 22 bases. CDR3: CAIRRHPGVDNEQYF. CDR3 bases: TGTGCCATCAGAAGGCACCCGGGAGTAGACAATGAGCAGTACTTC.

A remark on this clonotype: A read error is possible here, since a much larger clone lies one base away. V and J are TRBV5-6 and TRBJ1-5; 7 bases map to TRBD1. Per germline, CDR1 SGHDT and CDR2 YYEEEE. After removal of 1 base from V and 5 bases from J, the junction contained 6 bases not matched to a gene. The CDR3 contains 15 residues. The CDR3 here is CASSLSLGGYQPQHF. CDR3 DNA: TGTGCCAGCAGCTTGTCTTTAGGGGGCTATCAGCCCCAGCATTTT.

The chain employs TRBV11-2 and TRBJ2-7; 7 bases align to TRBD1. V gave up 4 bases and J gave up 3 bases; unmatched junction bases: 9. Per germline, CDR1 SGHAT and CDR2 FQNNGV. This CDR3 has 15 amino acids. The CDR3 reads CASSSQGTDNYEQYF. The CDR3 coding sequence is TGTGCCAGCAGCTCCCAAGGGACAGATAACTACGAGCAGTACTTC.

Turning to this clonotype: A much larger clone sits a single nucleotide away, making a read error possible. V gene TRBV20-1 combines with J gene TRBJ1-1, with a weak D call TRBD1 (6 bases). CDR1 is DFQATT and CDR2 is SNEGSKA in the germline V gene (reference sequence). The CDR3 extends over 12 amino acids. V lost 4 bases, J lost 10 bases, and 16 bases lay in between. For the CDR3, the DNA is TGCAGTGCTACGGCAGGGGAGCGGGCAGCTTTCTTT. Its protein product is CSATAGERAAFF.

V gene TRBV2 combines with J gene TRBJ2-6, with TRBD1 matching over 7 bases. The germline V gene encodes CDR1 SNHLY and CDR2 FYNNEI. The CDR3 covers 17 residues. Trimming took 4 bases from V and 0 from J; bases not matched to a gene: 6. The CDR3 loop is CASSALTGSSGANVLTF. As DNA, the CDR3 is TGTGCCAGCAGTGCCCTGACAGGGAGCTCTGGGGCCAACGTCCTGACTTTC.

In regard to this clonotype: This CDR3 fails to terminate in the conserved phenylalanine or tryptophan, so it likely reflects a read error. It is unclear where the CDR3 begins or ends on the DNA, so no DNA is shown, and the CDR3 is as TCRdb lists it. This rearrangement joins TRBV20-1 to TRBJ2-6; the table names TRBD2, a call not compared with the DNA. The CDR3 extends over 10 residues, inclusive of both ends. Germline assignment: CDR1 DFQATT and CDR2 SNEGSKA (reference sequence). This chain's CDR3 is CSAPGLAGDT.

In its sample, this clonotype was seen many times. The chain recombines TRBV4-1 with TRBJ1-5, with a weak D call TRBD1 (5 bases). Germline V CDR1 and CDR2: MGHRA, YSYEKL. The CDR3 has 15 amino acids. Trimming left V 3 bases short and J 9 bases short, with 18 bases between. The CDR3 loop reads CASSQDRQQARPQHF. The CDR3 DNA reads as TGCGCCAGCAGCCAGGATAGACAGCAGGCACGGCCCCAGCATTTT.

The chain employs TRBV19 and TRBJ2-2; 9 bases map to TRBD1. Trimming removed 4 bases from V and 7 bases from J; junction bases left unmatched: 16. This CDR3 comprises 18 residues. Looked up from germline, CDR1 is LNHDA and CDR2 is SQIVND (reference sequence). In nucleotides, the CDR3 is TGTGCCAGTAGTACCGTGACCGGGACAGGGAGGGGAAACGGGGAGCTGTTTTTT. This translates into CASSTVTGTGRGNGELFF. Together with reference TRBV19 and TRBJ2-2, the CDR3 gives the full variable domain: DGGITQSPKYLFRKEGQNVTLSCEQNLNHDAMYWYRQDPGQGLRLIYYSQIVNDFQKGDIAEGYSVSREKKESFPLTVTSAQKNPTAFYLCASSTVTGTGRGNGELFFGEGSRLTVL.

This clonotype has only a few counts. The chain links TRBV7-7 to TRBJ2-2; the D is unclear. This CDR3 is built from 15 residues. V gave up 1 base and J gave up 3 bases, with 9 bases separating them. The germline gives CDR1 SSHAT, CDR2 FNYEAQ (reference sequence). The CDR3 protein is CASSLGASHTGELFF. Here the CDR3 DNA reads TGTGCCAGCAGCTTAGGCGCTAGTCACACCGGGGAGCTGTTTTTT.

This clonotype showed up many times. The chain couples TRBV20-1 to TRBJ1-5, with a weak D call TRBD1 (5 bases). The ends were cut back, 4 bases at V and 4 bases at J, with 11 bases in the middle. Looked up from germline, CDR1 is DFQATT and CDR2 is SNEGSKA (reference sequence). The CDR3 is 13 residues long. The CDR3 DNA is TGCAGTGCTACCGGGGACGGGAATCAGCCCCAGCATTTT. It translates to CSATGDGNQPQHF.

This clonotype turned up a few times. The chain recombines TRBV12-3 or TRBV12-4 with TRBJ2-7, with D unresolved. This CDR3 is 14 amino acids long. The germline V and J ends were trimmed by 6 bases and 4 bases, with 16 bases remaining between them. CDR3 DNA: TGTGCCAGCAGCCACAGCAGAACCCTGTACGAGCAGTACTTC. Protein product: CASSHSRTLYEQYF.

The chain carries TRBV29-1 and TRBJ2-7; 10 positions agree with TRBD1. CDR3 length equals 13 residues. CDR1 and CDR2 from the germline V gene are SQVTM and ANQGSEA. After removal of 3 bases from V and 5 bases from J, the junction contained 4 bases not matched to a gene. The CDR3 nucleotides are TGCAGCGTTGATTCGGGACAGGGGAACGAGCAGTACTTC. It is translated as CSVDSGQGNEQYF.

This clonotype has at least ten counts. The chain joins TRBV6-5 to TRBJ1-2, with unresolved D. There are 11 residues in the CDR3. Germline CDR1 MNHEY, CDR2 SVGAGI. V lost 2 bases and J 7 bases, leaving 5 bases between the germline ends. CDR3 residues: CASSYLGGYTF. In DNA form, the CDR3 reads TGTGCCAGCAGTTACCTAGGTGGCTACACCTTC.

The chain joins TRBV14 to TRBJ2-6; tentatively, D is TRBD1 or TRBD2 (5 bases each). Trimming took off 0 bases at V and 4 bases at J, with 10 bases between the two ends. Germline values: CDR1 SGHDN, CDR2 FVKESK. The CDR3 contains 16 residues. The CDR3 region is CASSQDMGTGANVLTF. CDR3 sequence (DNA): TGTGCCAGCAGCCAAGATATGGGGACCGGGGCCAACGTCCTGACTTTC.

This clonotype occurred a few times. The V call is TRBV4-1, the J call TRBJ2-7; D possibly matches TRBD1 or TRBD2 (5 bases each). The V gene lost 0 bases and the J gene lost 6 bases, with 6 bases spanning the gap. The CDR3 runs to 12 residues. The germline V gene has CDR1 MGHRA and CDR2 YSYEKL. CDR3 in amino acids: CASSQDGGEQYF. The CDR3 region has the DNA TGCGCCAGCAGCCAAGATGGGGGCGAGCAGTACTTC.

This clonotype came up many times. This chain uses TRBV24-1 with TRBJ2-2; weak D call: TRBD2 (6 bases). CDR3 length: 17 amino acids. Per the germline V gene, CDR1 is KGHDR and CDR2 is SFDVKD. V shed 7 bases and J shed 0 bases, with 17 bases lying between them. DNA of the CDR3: TGTGCCACCAGCGGCAAAGCGGGCCTTGCGAACACCGGGGAGCTGTTTTTT. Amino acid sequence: CATSGKAGLANTGELFF.

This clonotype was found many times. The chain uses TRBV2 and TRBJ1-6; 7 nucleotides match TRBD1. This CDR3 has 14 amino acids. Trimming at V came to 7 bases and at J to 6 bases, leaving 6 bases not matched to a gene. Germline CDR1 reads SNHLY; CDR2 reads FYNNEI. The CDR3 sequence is CASKDRQGNSPLHF. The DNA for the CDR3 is TGTGCCAGCAAAGACCGACAGGGTAATTCACCCCTCCACTTT.

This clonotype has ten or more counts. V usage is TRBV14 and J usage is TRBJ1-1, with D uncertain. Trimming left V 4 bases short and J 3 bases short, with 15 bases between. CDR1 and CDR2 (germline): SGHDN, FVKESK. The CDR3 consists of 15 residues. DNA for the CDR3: TGTGCCAGCAGCCCGAGAGGGCCTCGGTACACTGAAGCTTTCTTT. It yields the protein CASSPRGPRYTEAFF.

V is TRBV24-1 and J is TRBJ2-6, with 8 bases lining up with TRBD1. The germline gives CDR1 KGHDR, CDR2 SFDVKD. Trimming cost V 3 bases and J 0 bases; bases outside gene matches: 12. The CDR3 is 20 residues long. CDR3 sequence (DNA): TGTGCCACCAGTGATCCCCTCGGACAGGGACTCAACTCTGGGGCCAACGTCCTGACTTTC. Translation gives CATSDPLGQGLNSGANVLTF.